Reported below is one TCR beta chain. Its antigen is unknown. The source of the sample is a study of T cells after posttransplantation cyclophosphamide. Study-level points and caveats: Recipient CMV seropositivity and CMV reactivation strongly tracked TRB clonality. Tissue-infiltrating T cells from skin or gut overlapped little with blood T cells.

Libraries were prepared by immunoSEQ multiplex PCR; TCRdb keeps only in-frame clonotypes and omits some of them. Of about 21,000 clones in the sample, roughly 98% were seen once. Per germline, CDR1 MNHEY and CDR2 SMNVEV (reference sequence). V lost 5 bases to trimming and J lost 2 bases, with 17 bases between them. This CDR3 is 16 amino acids long. This receptor was obtained from a man aged 35 to 55 in good health, CMV-negative, and a related stem cell transplant donor. The sequenced material came from naive CD8+ T cells sorted from PBMCs. The chain uses TRBV27 and TRBJ2-3, with D possibly matching TRBD2 (5 bases). CDR3 coding DNA: TGTGCCAGCAGTCCCTCCTACGCGGGTCCCACAGATACGCAGTATTTT. It encodes CASSPSYAGPTDTQYF.